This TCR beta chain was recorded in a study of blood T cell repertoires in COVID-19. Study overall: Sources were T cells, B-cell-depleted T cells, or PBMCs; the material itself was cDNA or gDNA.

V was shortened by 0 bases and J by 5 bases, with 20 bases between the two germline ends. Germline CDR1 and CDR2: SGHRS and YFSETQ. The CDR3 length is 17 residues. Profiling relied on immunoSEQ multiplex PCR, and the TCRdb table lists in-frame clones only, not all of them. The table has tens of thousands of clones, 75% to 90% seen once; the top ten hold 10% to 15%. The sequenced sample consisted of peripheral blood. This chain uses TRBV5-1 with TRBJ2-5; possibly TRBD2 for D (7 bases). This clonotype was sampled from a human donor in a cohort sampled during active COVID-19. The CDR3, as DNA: TGCGCCAGCAGCTTGGCCCTGAGGACGGGGGGCGGGGAGACCCAGTACTTC. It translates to CASSLALRTGGGETQYF.